The 4 T cell receptor beta chains below were found in one sample sequenced in a study of T cell responses to AZD1222 COVID-19 vaccine. Sequencing used immunoSEQ multiplex PCR; TCRdb keeps in-frame clones, though not all of them. This sample has over 130,000 clones, with about nine tenths found just once. The material was peripheral blood, obtained on day 0 of AZD1222 vaccination. These receptors were collected from an adult in good health.

This rearrangement joins TRBV7-9 to TRBJ2-7; 10 bases agree with TRBD2. The CDR3 runs to 15 residues. Germline assignment: CDR1 SEHNR and CDR2 FQNEAQ (reference sequence). The V gene end was trimmed by 1 base and the J gene end by 6 bases; junction bases not matched to a gene: 6. The CDR3 sequence is CASSLVGSGRFEQYF. CDR3 nucleotides: TGTGCCAGCAGCTTAGTAGGTAGCGGGAGGTTCGAGCAGTACTTC.

Regarding this clone: Other DNA sequences within the sample encode an identical CDR3. The genes are TRBV5-1 and TRBJ1-2, with D maybe TRBD1 (6 bases). Germline V gene data show CDR1 as SGHRS and CDR2 as YFSETQ. This CDR3 is built from 13 residues. V was clipped by 4 bases and J by 4 bases, with 11 bases between them. CDR3 sequence reads: CASSPGQIYGYTF. CDR3 nucleotide sequence: TGCGCCAGCAGCCCCGGACAGATCTATGGCTACACCTTC.

This clone was picked up one time. V is TRBV5-6 and J is TRBJ1-2; 10 bases map to TRBD1. The J segment lost 6 bases and the V segment lost 3 bases, leaving 17 bases of the junction unmatched. CDR3 size: 18 residues. CDR1 is SGHDT and CDR2 is YYEEEE in the germline V gene. CDR3 DNA sequence: TGTGCCAGCAGCTGGGGACAGGGGAGTTCGGTATCCCGACATGGCTACACCTTC. It encodes CASSWGQGSSVSRHGYTF.

The chain joins TRBV5-1 to TRBJ2-7, with D perhaps matching TRBD2 (5 bases). Germline CDR1 SGHRS, CDR2 YFSETQ. V lost 2 bases to trimming and J lost 3 bases, with 12 bases between them. The CDR3 extends over 14 amino acids. CDR3 in DNA: TGCGCCAGCAGCTTAGCGGAAAACTACTACGAGCAGTACTTC. Translating it yields CASSLAENYYEQYF.